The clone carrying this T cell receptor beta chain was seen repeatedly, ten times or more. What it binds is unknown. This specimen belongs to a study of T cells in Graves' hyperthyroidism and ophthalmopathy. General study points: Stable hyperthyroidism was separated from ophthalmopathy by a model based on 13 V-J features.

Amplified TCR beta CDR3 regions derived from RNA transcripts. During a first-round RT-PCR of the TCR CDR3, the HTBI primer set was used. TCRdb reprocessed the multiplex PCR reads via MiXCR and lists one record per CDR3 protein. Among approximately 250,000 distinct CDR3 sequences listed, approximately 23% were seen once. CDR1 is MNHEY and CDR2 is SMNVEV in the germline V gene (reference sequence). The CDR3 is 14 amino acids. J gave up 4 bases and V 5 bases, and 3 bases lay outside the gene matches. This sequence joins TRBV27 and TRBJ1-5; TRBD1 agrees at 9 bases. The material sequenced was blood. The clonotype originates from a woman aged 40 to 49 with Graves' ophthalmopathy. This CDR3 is CASSPTGGNQPQHF. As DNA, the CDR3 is TGTGCCAGCAGTCCGACAGGGGGAAATCAGCCCCAGCATTTT.